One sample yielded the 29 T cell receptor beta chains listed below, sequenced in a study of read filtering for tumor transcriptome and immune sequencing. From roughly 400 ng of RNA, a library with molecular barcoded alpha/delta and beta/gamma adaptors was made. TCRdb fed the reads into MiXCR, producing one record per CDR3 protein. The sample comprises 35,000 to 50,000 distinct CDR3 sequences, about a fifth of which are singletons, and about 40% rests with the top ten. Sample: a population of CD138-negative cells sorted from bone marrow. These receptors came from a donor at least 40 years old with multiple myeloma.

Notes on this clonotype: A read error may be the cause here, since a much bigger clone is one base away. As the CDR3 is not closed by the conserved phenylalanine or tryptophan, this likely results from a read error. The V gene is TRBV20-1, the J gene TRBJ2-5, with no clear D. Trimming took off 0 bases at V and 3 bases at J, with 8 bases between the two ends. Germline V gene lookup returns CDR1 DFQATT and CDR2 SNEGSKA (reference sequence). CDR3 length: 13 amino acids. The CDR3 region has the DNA TGCAGTGCTAGAGATTTGGCGGAAGAGACCCAGTACTCC. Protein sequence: CSARDLAEETQYS.

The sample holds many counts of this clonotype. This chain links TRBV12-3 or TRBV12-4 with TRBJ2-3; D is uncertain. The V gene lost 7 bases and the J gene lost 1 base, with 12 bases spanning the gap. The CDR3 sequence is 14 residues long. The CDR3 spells CASTVGSGTDTQYF. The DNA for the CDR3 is TGTGCCAGCACCGTGGGAAGCGGCACAGATACGCAGTATTTT.

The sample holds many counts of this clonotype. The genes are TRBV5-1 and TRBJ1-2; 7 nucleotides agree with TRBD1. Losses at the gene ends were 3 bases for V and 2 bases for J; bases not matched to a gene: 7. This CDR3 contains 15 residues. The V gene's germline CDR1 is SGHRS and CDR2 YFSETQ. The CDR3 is CASSSTGEPNYGYTF. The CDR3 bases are TGCGCCAGCAGCTCAACAGGGGAACCGAACTATGGCTACACCTTC. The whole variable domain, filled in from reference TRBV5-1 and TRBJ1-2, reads KAGVTQTPRYLIKTRGQQVTLSCSPISGHRSVSWYQQTPGQGLQFLFEYFSETQRNKGNFPGRFSGRQFSNSRSEMNVSTLELGDSALYLCASSSTGEPNYGYTFGSGTRLTVV.

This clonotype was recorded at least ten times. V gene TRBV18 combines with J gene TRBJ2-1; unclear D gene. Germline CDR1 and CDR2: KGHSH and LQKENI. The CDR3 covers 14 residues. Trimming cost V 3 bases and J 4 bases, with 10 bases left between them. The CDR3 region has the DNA TGTGCCAGCTCACCCCGAGACCCTTACAATGAGCAGTTCTTC. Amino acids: CASSPRDPYNEQFF.

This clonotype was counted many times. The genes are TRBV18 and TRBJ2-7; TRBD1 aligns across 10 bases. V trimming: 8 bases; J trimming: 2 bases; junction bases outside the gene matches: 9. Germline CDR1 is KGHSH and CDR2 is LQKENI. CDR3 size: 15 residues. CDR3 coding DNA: TGTGCCAGCAGTTTAACCGGGACAGGGGCCTACGAGCAGTACTTC. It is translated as CASSLTGTGAYEQYF.

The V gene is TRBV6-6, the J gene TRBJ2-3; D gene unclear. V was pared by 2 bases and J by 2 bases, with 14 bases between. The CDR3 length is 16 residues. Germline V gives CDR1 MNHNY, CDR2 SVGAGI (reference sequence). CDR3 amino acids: CASSYGSGRNTDTQYF. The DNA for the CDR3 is TGTGCCAGCAGTTACGGTTCCGGGCGTAACACAGATACGCAGTATTTT.

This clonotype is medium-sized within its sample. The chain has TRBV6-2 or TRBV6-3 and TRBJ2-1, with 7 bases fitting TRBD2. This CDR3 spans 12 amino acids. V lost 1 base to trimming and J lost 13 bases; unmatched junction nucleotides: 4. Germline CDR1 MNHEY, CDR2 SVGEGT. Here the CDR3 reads CASSYFRDYQFF. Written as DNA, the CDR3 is TGTGCCAGCAGTTACTTTCGGGACTATCAGTTCTTC.

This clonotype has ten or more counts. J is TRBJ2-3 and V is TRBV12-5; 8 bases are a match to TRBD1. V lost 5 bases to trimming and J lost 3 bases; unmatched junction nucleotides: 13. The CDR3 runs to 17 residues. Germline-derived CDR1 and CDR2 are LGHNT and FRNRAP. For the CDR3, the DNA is TGTGCTAGTGGTGTGAGAAACGGACAGGGTCGGACAGATACGCAGTATTTT. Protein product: CASGVRNGQGRTDTQYF.

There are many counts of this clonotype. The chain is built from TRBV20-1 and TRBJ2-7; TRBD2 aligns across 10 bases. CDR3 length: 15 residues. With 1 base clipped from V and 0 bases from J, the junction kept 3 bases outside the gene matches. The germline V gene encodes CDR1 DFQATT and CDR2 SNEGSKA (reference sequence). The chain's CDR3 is CSARVAGGISYEQYF. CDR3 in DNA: TGCAGTGCTAGAGTAGCGGGAGGAATCTCCTACGAGCAGTACTTC.

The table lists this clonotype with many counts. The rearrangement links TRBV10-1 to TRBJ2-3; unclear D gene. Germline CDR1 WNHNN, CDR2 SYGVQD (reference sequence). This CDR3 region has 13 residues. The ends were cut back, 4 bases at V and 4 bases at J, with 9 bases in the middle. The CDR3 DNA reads TGCGCCAGCAGTGGAGAATGGCCAGATACGCAGTATTTT. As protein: CASSGEWPDTQYF.

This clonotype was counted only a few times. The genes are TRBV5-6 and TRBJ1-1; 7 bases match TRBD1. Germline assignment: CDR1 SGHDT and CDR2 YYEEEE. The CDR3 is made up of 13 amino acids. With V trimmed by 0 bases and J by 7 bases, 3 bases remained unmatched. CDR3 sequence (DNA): TGTGCCAGCAGCTTGGCCCAGGGGGGTGAAGCTTTCTTT. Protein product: CASSLAQGGEAFF.

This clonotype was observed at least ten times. The CDR3 DNA follows: TGCAGTGCTAGAGATCAGTCCTACGAGCAGTACTTC. Encoded protein: CSARDQSYEQYF. The V and J genes are TRBV20-1 and TRBJ2-7, with D unresolved. The CDR3 totals 12 residues. CDR1 is DFQATT and CDR2 is SNEGSKA in the germline V gene (reference sequence). V was trimmed by 0 bases and J by 1 base, leaving 4 bases between them.

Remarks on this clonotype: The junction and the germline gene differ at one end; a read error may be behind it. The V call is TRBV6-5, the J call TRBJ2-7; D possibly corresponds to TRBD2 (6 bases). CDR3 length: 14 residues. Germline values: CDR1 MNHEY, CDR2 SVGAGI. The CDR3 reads CASRSGLSSYEQCF. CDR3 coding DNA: TGTGCCAGCAGAAGCGGACTAAGCTCCTACGAGCAGTGCTTC.

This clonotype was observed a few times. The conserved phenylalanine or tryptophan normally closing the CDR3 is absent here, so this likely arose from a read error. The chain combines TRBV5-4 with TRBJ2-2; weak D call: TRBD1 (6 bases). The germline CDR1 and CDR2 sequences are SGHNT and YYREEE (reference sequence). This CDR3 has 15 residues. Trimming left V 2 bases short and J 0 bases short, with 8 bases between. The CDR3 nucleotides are TGTGCCAGCAGCTTAGGACAGTCGAACACCGGGGAGCTGTTTTCT. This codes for CASSLGQSNTGELFS.

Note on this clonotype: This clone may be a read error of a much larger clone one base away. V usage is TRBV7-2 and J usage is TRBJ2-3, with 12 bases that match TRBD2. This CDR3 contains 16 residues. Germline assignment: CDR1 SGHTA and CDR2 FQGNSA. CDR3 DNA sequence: TGTGCCAGCAGCCTCAGACTAGCGGGAGATGCAGATACGCCGTATTTT. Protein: CASSLRLAGDADTPYF.

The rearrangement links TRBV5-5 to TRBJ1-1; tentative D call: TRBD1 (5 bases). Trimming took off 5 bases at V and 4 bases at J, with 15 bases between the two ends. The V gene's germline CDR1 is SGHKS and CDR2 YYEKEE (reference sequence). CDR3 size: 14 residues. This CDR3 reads CASSTRAGRTEAFF. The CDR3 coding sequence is TGTGCCAGCAGTACTCGGGCGGGGCGCACTGAAGCTTTCTTT.

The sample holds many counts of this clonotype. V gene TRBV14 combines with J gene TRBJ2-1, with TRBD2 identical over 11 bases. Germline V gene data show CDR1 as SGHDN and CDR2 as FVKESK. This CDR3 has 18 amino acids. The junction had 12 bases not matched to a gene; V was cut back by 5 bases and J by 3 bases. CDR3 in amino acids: CASSVGGLAGRNYNEQFF. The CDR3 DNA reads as TGTGCCAGCAGCGTTGGAGGACTAGCGGGCCGCAACTACAATGAGCAGTTCTTC.

CDR3 nucleotide sequence: TGCGCCAGCAGCCTACTCGGGACTAGCGGGAGGGCTCAAGATACGCAGTATTTT. It codes for CASSLLGTSGRAQDTQYF. The chain combines TRBV5-1 with TRBJ2-3, with TRBD2 identical over 16 bases. With V trimmed by 4 bases and J by 5 bases, 10 bases remained unmatched. Germline loops: CDR1 SGHRS, CDR2 YFSETQ. The CDR3 is made up of 18 amino acids.

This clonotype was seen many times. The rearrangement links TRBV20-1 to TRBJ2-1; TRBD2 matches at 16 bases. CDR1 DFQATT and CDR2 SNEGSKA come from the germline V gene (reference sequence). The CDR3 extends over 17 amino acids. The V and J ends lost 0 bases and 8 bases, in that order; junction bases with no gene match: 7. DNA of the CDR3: TGCAGTGCTAGAGAAGGTGGGACTAGCGGGAGGGCACATGAGCAGTTCTTC. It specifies CSAREGGTSGRAHEQFF.

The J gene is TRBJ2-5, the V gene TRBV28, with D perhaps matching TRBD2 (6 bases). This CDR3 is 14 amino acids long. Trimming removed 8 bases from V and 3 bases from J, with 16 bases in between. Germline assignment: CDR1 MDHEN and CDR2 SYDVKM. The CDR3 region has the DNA TGTGCCAGCGGTCCAGCGGGTATGGAAGAGACCCAGTACTTC. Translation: CASGPAGMEETQYF.

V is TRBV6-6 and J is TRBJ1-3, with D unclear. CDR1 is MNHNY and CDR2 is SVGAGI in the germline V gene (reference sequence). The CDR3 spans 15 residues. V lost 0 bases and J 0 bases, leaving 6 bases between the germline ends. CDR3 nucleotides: TGTGCCAGCAGTTACTCTCTCAACTCTGGAAACACCATATATTTT. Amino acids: CASSYSLNSGNTIYF.

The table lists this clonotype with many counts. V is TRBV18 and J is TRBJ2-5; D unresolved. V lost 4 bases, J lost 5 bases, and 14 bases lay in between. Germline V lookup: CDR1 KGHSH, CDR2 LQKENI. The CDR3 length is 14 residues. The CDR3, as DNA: TGTGCCAGCTCACTGAGTAGCCCGACGGAGACCCAGTACTTC. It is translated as CASSLSSPTETQYF. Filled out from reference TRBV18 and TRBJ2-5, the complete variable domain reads NAGVMQNPRHLVRRRGQEARLRCSPMKGHSHVYWYRQLPEEGLKFMVYLQKENIIDESGMPKERFSAEFPKEGPSILRIQQVVRGDSAAYFCASSLSSPTETQYFGPGTRLLVL.

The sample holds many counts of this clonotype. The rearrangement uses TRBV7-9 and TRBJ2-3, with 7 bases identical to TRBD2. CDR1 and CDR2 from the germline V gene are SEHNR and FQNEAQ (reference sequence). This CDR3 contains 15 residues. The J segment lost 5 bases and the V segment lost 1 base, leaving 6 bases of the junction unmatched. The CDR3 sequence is CASSLVSPGGDTQYF. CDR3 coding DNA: TGTGCCAGCAGCTTAGTAAGCCCGGGGGGAGATACGCAGTATTTT. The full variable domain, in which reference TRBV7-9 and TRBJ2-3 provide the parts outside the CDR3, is DTGVSQNPRHKITKRGQNVTFRCDPISEHNRLYWYRQTLGQGPEFLTYFQNEAQLEKSRLLSDRFSAERPKGSFSTLEIQRTEQGDSAMYLCASSLVSPGGDTQYFGPGTRLTVL.

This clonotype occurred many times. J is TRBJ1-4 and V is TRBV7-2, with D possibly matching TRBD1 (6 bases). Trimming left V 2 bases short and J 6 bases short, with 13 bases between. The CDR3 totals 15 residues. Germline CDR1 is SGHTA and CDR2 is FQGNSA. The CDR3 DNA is TGTGCCAGCAGCTTAAGAACAGGGCGCGATGAAAAACTGTTTTTT. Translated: CASSLRTGRDEKLFF.

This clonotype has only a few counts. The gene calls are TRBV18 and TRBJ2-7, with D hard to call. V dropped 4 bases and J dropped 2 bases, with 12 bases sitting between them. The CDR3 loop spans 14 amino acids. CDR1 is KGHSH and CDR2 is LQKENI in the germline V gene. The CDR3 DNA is TGTGCCAGCTCACTCTCTCCAGGCGCCTACGAGCAGTACTTC. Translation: CASSLSPGAYEQYF.

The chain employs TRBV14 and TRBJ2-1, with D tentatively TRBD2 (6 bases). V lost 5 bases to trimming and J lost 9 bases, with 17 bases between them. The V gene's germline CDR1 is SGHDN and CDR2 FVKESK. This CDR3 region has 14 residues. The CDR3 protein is CASSKTGVRSEQFF. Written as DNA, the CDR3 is TGTGCCAGCAGCAAGACGGGAGTTCGGAGTGAGCAGTTCTTC.

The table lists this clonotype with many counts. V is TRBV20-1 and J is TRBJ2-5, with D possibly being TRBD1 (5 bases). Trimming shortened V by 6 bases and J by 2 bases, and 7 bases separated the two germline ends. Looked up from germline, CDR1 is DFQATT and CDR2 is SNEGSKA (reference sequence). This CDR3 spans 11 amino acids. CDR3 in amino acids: CSADNQETQYF. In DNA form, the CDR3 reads TGCAGTGCGGACAATCAAGAGACCCAGTACTTC.

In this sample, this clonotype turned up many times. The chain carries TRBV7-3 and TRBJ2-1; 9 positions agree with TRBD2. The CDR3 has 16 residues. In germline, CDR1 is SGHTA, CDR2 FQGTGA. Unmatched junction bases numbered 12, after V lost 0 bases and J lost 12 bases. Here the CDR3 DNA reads TGTGCCAGCAGCTTAACGTCGGGGCGGGAGGGCCCGGGGCAGTTCTTC. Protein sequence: CASSLTSGREGPGQFF.

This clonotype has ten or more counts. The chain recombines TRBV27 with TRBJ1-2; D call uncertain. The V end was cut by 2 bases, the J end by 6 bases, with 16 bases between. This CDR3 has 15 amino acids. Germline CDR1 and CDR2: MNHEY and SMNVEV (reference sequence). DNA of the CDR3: TGTGCCAGCAGTTTAACGTCGCCAGGTACTAATGGCTACACCTTC. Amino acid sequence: CASSLTSPGTNGYTF.